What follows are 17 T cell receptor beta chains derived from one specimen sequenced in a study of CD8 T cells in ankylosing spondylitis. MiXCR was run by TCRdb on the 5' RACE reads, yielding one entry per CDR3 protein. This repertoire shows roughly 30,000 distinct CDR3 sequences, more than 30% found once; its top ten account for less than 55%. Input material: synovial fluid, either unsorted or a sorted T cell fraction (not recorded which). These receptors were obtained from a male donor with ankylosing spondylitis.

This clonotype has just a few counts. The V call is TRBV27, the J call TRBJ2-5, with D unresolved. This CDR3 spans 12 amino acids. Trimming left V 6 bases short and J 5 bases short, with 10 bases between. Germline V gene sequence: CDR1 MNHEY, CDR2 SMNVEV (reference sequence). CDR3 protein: CASSSFGETQYF. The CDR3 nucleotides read TGTGCCAGCAGCTCGTTTGGGGAGACCCAGTACTTC.

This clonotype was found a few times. CDR3: CASSPQGPVYEQYF. DNA of the CDR3: TGTGCCAGCAGCCCACAGGGGCCGGTCTACGAGCAGTACTTC. V usage is TRBV3-1 and J usage is TRBJ2-7; 7 bases fit TRBD1. The CDR3 is 14 amino acids. Germline V gives CDR1 LGHDT, CDR2 YNNKEL (reference sequence). The V segment lost 4 bases and the J segment 3 bases; nucleotides outside the gene matches: 6.

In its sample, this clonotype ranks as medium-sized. CDR3 loop: CASSSSGSRLETQYF. For the CDR3, the DNA is TGTGCCAGCAGCTCTAGCGGGAGTCGGCTAGAGACCCAGTACTTC. The V gene is TRBV7-7, the J gene TRBJ2-5; 10 bases agree with TRBD2. J lost 4 bases, V lost 4 bases, and 6 bases had no gene match. The germline V gene has CDR1 SSHAT and CDR2 FNYEAQ (reference sequence). There are 15 residues in the CDR3.

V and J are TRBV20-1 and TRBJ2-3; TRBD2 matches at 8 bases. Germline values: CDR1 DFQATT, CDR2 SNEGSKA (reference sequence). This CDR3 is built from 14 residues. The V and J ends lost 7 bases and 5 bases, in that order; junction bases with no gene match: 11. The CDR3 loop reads CSVPWREVQDTQYF. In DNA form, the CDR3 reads TGCAGTGTCCCCTGGCGGGAGGTTCAAGATACGCAGTATTTT.

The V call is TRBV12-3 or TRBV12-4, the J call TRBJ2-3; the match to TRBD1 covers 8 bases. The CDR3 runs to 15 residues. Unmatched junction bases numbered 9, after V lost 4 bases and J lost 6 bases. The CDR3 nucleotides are TGTGCCAGCAGTTATACAGGGGGACCAGCGGATACGCAGTATTTT. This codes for CASSYTGGPADTQYF.

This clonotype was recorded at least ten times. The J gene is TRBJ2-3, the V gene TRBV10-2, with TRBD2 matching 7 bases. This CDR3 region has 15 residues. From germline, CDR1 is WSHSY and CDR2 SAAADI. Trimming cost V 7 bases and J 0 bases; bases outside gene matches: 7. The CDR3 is CASTPSGVSTDTQYF. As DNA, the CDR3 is TGCGCCAGCACGCCTAGCGGAGTTAGCACAGATACGCAGTATTTT.

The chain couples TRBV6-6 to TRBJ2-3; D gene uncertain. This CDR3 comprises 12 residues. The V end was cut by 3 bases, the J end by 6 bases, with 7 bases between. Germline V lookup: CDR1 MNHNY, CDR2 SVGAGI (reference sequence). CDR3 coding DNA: TGTGCCAGCAGTTATACTGGGGATACGCAGTATTTT. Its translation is CASSYTGDTQYF.

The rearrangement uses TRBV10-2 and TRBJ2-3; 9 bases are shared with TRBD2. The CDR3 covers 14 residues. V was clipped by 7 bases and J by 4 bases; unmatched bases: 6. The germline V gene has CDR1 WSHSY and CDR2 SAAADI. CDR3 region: CASNPSGVADTQYF. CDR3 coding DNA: TGCGCCAGCAATCCTAGCGGGGTCGCAGATACGCAGTATTTT.

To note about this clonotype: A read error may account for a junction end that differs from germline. The CDR3 loop reads CANSQESGLAKNIQYF. The CDR3 DNA follows: TGTGCCAACAGCCAAGAATCGGGGTTAGCCAAAAACATTCAGTACTTC. The chain is built from TRBV4-2 and TRBJ2-4; possibly TRBD2 for D (5 bases). Germline V gene sequence: CDR1 LGHNA, CDR2 YNFKEQ. This CDR3 has 16 amino acids.

CDR3 in amino acids: CALGAGGTEAFF. CDR3 sequence (DNA): TGTGCCCTTGGCGCAGGGGGGACTGAAGCTTTCTTT. The chain has TRBV2 and TRBJ1-1, with 7 bases identical to TRBD1. With 11 bases clipped from V and 5 bases from J, the junction kept 8 bases outside the gene matches. Germline CDR1 SNHLY, CDR2 FYNNEI. The CDR3 length is 12 residues.

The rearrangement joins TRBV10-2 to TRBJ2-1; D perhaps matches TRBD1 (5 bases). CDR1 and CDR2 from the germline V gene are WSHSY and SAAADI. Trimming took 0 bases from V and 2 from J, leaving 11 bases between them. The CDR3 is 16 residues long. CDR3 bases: TGCGCCAGCAGTGAGTCGTATTGGACAACCTACAATGAGCAGTTCTTC. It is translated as CASSESYWTTYNEQFF.

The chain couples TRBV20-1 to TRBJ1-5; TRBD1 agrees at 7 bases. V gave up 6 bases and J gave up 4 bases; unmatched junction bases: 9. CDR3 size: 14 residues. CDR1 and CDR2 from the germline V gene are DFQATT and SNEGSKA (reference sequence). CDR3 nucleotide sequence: TGCAGTGCGATTACCGGGACAGAAAATCAGCCCCAGCATTTT. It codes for CSAITGTENQPQHF.

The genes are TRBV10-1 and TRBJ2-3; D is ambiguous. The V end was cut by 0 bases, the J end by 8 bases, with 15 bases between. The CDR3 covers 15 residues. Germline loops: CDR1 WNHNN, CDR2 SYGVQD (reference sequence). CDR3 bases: TGCGCCAGCAGTGAGTCATTGGGTTCAACACGTACGCAGTATTTT. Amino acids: CASSESLGSTRTQYF.

The CDR3 nucleotides are TGTGCCAGCAGTGGACAGAACACTGAAGCTTTCTTT. It specifies CASSGQNTEAFF. The chain employs TRBV6-1 and TRBJ1-1; D is ambiguous. Per the germline V gene, CDR1 is MNHNS and CDR2 is SASEGT. The CDR3 is 12 amino acids. Trimming stripped 4 bases from V and 1 base from J, with 4 bases between.

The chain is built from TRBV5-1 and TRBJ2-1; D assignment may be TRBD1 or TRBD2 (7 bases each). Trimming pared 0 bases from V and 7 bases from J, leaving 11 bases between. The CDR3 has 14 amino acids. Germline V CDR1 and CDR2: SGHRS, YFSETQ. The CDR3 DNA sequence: TGCGCCAGCAGCTTGGCCAGGGGGGGAAATGAGCAGTTCTTC. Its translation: CASSLARGGNEQFF.

This CDR3 reads CASSLAGRGYTF. Written as DNA, the CDR3 is TGTGCCAGCAGCTTAGCAGGAAGAGGCTACACCTTC. The chain joins TRBV11-2 to TRBJ1-2; D gene unclear. The CDR3 sequence is 12 residues long. Trimming took off 1 base at V and 8 bases at J, with 8 bases between the two ends. From germline, CDR1 is SGHAT and CDR2 FQNNGV.

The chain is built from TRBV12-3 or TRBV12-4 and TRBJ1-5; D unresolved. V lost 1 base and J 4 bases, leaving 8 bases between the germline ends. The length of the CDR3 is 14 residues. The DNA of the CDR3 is TGTGCCAGCAGTTTAGAGGGTCCTAATCAGCCCCAGCATTTT. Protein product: CASSLEGPNQPQHF.